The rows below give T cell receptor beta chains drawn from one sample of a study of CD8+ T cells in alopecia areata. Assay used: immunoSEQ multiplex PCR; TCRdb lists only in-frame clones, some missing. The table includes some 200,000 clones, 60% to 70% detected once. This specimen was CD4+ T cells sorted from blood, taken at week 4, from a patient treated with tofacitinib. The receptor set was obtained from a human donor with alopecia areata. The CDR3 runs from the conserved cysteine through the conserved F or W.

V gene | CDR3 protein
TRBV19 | CASSIVNNEQFF
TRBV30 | CAWTSLGGGLGQFF
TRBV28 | CASIGGRYEQYF
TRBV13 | CASSFRDNSPLHF
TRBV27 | CASSPAVRTGLYEQYF
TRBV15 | CATSRDRDTEAFF
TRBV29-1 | CSVESPPSTDTQYF
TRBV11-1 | CASSLRLDYEQYF
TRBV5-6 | CASSPQTGQGGETQYF
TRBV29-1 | CSVATGANQPQHF
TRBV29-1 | CSVPGQGAGSTEAFF